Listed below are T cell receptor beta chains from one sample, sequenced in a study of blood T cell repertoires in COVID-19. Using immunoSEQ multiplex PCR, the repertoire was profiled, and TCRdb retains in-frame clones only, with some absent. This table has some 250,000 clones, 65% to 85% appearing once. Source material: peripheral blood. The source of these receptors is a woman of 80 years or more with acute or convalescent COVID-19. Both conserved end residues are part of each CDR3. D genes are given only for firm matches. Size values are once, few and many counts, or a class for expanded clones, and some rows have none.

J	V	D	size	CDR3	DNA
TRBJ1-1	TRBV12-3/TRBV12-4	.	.	CASSLQGSRAFF	TGTGCCAGCAGTTTACAGGGGTCCCGGGCTTTCTTT
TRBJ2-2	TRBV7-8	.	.	CASSLGTPGELFF	TGTGCCAGCAGCCTCGGGACACCCGGGGAGCTGTTTTTT
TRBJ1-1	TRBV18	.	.	CASSSAARNTEAFF	TGTGCCAGCTCATCGGCGGCTAGGAACACTGAAGCTTTCTTT
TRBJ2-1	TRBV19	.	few	CASSHREGNEQFF	TGTGCCAGTAGTCACAGGGAGGGCAATGAGCAGTTCTTC
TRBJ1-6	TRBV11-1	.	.	CASSLQGTNSPLHF	TGTGCCAGCAGCTTGCAGGGGACTAATTCACCCCTCCACTTT
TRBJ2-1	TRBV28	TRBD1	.	CASLGTGTGEYNEQFF	TGTGCCAGCCTAGGGACCGGGACAGGGGAATACAATGAGCAGTTCTTC
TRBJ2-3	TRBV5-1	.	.	CASNSLATSTDTQYF	TGCGCCAGCAATTCACTAGCCACTAGCACAGATACGCAGTATTTT
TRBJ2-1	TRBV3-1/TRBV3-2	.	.	CASSPRVSLNEQFF	TGTGCCAGCAGCCCAAGAGTCTCACTAAATGAGCAGTTCTTC
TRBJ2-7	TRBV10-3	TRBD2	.	CAINPGTNYEQYF	TGTGCCATCAACCCCGGGACTAATTACGAGCAGTACTTC
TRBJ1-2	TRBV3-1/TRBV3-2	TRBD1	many	CASSQDRQGAYGYTF	TGTGCCAGCAGCCAAGATCGCCAGGGGGCCTATGGCTACACCTTC
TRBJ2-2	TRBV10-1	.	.	CASSETEGGSTGELFF	TGCGCCAGCAGTGAAACGGAGGGAGGATCCACCGGGGAGCTGTTTTTT